Sequencing of this T cell receptor beta chain was carried out in a study of metastatic and nonmetastatic thyroid tumors. Thyroid surgery was preceded by no treatment in any patient. The ends were cut back, 2 bases at V and 0 bases at J, with 4 bases in the middle. The CDR3 is made up of 13 amino acids. Germline-derived CDR1 and CDR2 are SGHAT and FQDESV (reference sequence). Original methodology: The study's classifier, a distant-metastasis tool for papillary thyroid cancer, was built using CDR3 differences across clinicopathological groups. TCRdb ran MiXCR on the PCR reads. The V and J calls come from TCRdb's annotation, not from the publication. Of 20,000 to 30,000 clones in the sample, approximately 24% were seen once. At least ten counts were recorded for this clone.

This TCR was recovered from a female donor with papillary thyroid cancer or a benign thyroid nodule (not recorded which). Some clones in this sample may be carry-over from other donors' samples. The sequenced material came from blood. The chain has TRBV11-1 and TRBJ2-5, with D uncertain. CDR3 residues: CASSLFDQETQYF. CDR3 coding DNA: TGTGCCAGCAGCTTATTCGACCAAGAGACCCAGTACTTC. The whole variable domain, filled in from reference TRBV11-1 and TRBJ2-5, reads EAEVAQSPRYKITEKSQAVAFWCDPISGHATLYWYRQILGQGPELLVQFQDESVVDDSQLPKDRFSAERLKGVDSTLKIQPAELGDSAMYLCASSLFDQETQYFGPGTRLLVL.